Given below is one T cell receptor beta chain in context. Its antigen is undetermined. This CDR3 is built from 14 residues. The germline gives CDR1 SGHRS, CDR2 YFSETQ. V dropped 3 bases and J dropped 0; count of bases not matched to a gene: 3. The sample belongs to a study of T cell responses to AZD1222 COVID-19 vaccine. Study-wide findings and caveats: Donors, mostly white British, included more females; clonal diversity was possibly underestimated. Regions 160-218 and 743-854 dominated among vaccine-associated CD4 TCRs spanning spike.

Assay used: immunoSEQ multiplex PCR; TCRdb lists only in-frame clones, some missing. In the table there are roughly 98,000 clones, roughly 90% of which are singletons. The chain has TRBV5-1 and TRBJ2-7, with 7 bases fitting TRBD2. Sequencing used peripheral blood, obtained 28 days after the second AZD1222 dose. The clonotype originates from an adult who received the AZD1222 COVID-19 vaccine. CDR3 amino acids: CASSWEGPSYEQYF. CDR3 bases: TGCGCCAGCAGCTGGGAGGGGCCCTCCTACGAGCAGTACTTC. Full variable domain (outside the CDR3, taken from reference TRBV5-1 and TRBJ2-7): KAGVTQTPRYLIKTRGQQVTLSCSPISGHRSVSWYQQTPGQGLQFLFEYFSETQRNKGNFPGRFSGRQFSNSRSEMNVSTLELGDSALYLCASSWEGPSYEQYFGPGTRLTVT.